One and the same sample provided the 22 T cell receptor beta chains below, sequenced in a study of T cell responses to AZD1222 COVID-19 vaccine. TCRdb's copy holds only in-frame clones and misses some; the assay was immunoSEQ multiplex PCR. In the table there are tens of thousands of clones, more than 75% of which are singletons. Sequences were derived from peripheral blood, sampled 28 days after the second AZD1222 dose. These TCRs come from an adult who received the AZD1222 COVID-19 vaccine.

This rearrangement joins TRBV4-3 to TRBJ2-5; 9 nucleotides agree with TRBD2. Germline V gene data show CDR1 as LGHNA and CDR2 as YSLEER. V lost 0 bases to trimming and J lost 1 base; unmatched junction nucleotides: 3. The CDR3 covers 16 residues. The CDR3 sequence is CASSQESGGPQETQYF. The CDR3 region has the DNA TGCGCCAGCAGCCAAGAGAGCGGGGGGCCCCAAGAGACCCAGTACTTC.

This chain joins TRBV5-4 and TRBJ2-1; tentative D call: TRBD1 (6 bases). CDR3 length: 13 amino acids. Germline V gives CDR1 SGHNT, CDR2 YYREEE (reference sequence). The germline V and J ends were trimmed by 3 bases and 7 bases, with 11 bases remaining between them. The CDR3 loop reads CASSWDMGNEQFF. The CDR3 region has the DNA TGTGCCAGCAGCTGGGACATGGGAAATGAGCAGTTCTTC.

The gene calls are TRBV27 and TRBJ2-7, with TRBD1 matching 8 bases. The CDR3 loop spans 13 amino acids. Germline V CDR1 and CDR2: MNHEY, SMNVEV (reference sequence). V was pared by 5 bases and J by 5 bases, with 5 bases of the junction left unmatched. In nucleotides, the CDR3 is TGTGCCAGCAGTCGGGACAGGCCCAACGAGCAGTACTTC. Its protein is CASSRDRPNEQYF.

V usage is TRBV5-5 and J usage is TRBJ2-7, with D perhaps TRBD1 (5 bases). The germline V gene encodes CDR1 SGHKS and CDR2 YYEKEE (reference sequence). The CDR3 sequence is 11 residues long. The V end lost 4 bases, the J end lost 7 bases, and 9 bases lay between the germline ends. CDR3 amino acids: CASSIDREQYF. CDR3 in DNA: TGTGCCAGCAGCATTGACAGAGAGCAGTACTTC.

The CDR3 DNA is TGTGCCAGCAGTTTAATGGGTCAGCCCCAGCATTTT. Amino acid sequence: CASSLMGQPQHF. This chain joins TRBV27 and TRBJ1-5; no definite D call. The V gene lost 2 bases and the J gene lost 6 bases, with 5 bases spanning the gap. This CDR3 has 12 residues. CDR1 MNHEY and CDR2 SMNVEV come from the germline V gene (reference sequence).

Only a few counts were recorded for this clone. The chain combines TRBV2 with TRBJ1-1; no clear D. V was clipped by 7 bases and J by 6 bases, with 3 bases between them. The CDR3 is made up of 9 amino acids. Looked up from germline, CDR1 is SNHLY and CDR2 is FYNNEI. The DNA of the CDR3 is TGTGCCAGCAAATCTGAAGCTTTCTTT. Its protein is CASKSEAFF.

The V gene is TRBV6-2 or TRBV6-3, the J gene TRBJ1-3, with a possible D match to TRBD1 (5 bases). The germline V gene has CDR1 MNHEY and CDR2 SVGEGT. CDR3 length: 14 amino acids. Trimming left V 2 bases short and J 2 bases short, with 7 bases between. The CDR3 spells CASSYRGTGNTIYF. The CDR3 nucleotides are TGTGCCAGCAGTTACAGGGGTACTGGAAACACCATATATTTT.

The CDR3 spells CASSPGAGTEAFF. DNA for the CDR3: TGTGCCAGCTCCCCCGGGGCCGGCACTGAAGCTTTCTTT. The rearrangement links TRBV18 to TRBJ1-1; tentative D call: TRBD1 (5 bases). The CDR3 has 13 amino acids. The V and J ends lost 6 bases and 4 bases respectively, with 12 bases between them. Germline loops: CDR1 KGHSH, CDR2 LQKENI.

The genes are TRBV28 and TRBJ1-4; D perhaps matches TRBD1 (6 bases). The V end was cut by 5 bases, the J end by 4 bases, with 14 bases between. Per the germline V gene, CDR1 is MDHEN and CDR2 is SYDVKM. CDR3 length: 15 residues. DNA for the CDR3: TGTGCCAGCAGTCTACCCAGGGGTTTTAATGAAAAACTGTTTTTT. This encodes CASSLPRGFNEKLFF.

The chain employs TRBV2 and TRBJ1-6; D uncertain. V lost 6 bases, J lost 9 bases, and 15 bases lay in between. CDR1 is SNHLY, CDR2 FYNNEI, per germline. The CDR3 runs to 14 residues. The CDR3 sequence is CASRTGRSSSPLHF. The DNA for the CDR3 is TGTGCCAGCAGGACCGGGCGATCTAGTTCACCCCTCCACTTT.

The chain employs TRBV29-1 and TRBJ1-2, with 11 bases fitting TRBD1. The V and J ends lost 6 bases and 0 bases, in that order; junction bases with no gene match: 9. CDR1 and CDR2 from the germline V gene are SQVTM and ANQGSEA. The CDR3 totals 16 residues. The CDR3 DNA reads as TGCAGCGTGCGTGAAGGACAGGGGGCGCCTAACTATGGCTACACCTTC. Translating it yields CSVREGQGAPNYGYTF.

The rearrangement joins TRBV4-1 to TRBJ1-1; D not resolved. The CDR3 loop spans 11 amino acids. Trimming pared 4 bases from V and 2 bases from J, leaving 2 bases between. The germline gives CDR1 MGHRA, CDR2 YSYEKL. CDR3 region: CASSLNTEAFF. CDR3 coding DNA: TGCGCCAGCAGCCTTAACACTGAAGCTTTCTTT.

The genes are TRBV6-2 or TRBV6-3 and TRBJ1-2; D perhaps matches TRBD1 (6 bases). Germline lookup yields CDR1 MNHEY and CDR2 SVGEGT. The CDR3 loop spans 17 amino acids. Trimming removed 2 bases at V and 0 bases at J, with 16 bases between. CDR3 region: CASSYPSWGATNYGYTF. The CDR3, as DNA: TGTGCCAGCAGTTACCCCTCTTGGGGGGCTACTAACTATGGCTACACCTTC.

This rearrangement joins TRBV14 to TRBJ1-4, with 10 bases fitting TRBD1. V lost 10 bases to trimming and J lost 8 bases; unmatched junction nucleotides: 7. The CDR3 covers 13 residues. CDR1 is SGHDN and CDR2 is FVKESK in the germline V gene. CDR3 amino acids: CAIYWTGGEKLFF. As DNA, the CDR3 is TGTGCCATATATTGGACAGGGGGGGAAAAACTGTTTTTT.

This rearrangement joins TRBV7-9 to TRBJ2-1; the match to TRBD1 covers 11 bases. J was trimmed by 7 bases and V by 5 bases; bases with no gene match: 7. CDR1 is SEHNR, CDR2 FQNEAQ, per germline (reference sequence). This CDR3 has 15 residues. CDR3 residues: CASSPGTGGTNEQFF. In nucleotides, the CDR3 is TGTGCCAGCAGCCCCGGGACAGGGGGGACGAATGAGCAGTTCTTC.

The chain has TRBV7-2 and TRBJ2-4, with D hard to call. The germline V and J ends were trimmed by 2 bases and 5 bases, with 10 bases remaining between them. From germline, CDR1 is SGHTA and CDR2 FQGNSA. The CDR3 spans 14 residues. In DNA form, the CDR3 reads TGTGCCAGCAGCTTATTAGGGCCGGAAAACATTCAGTACTTC. Its translation: CASSLLGPENIQYF.

This clone appeared once. The chain carries TRBV6-5 and TRBJ2-7; the D gene is possibly TRBD2 (6 bases). The CDR3 totals 11 residues. Germline CDR1 MNHEY, CDR2 SVGAGI. The ends were cut back, 7 bases at V and 4 bases at J, with 8 bases in the middle. The CDR3 coding sequence is TGTGCCAGCACCGGGGGATACGAGCAGTACTTC. Translating gives CASTGGYEQYF.

J is TRBJ2-7 and V is TRBV28; tentatively, D is TRBD1 (6 bases). This CDR3 spans 16 amino acids. V lost 3 bases and J 3 bases, leaving 18 bases between the germline ends. Germline values: CDR1 MDHEN, CDR2 SYDVKM. The CDR3 region is CASSFWRGGRGYEQYF. The CDR3 nucleotides read TGTGCCAGCAGTTTTTGGCGAGGGGGAAGAGGCTACGAGCAGTACTTC.

The V gene is TRBV9, the J gene TRBJ1-2, with D hard to call. The length of the CDR3 is 12 residues. V lost 0 bases, J lost 2 bases, and 2 bases lay in between. The germline V gene has CDR1 SGDLS and CDR2 YYNGEE. The DNA for the CDR3 is TGTGCCAGCAGCGTAGAGAACTATGGCTACACCTTC. Its translation: CASSVENYGYTF.

This chain joins TRBV15 and TRBJ1-4; no clear D gene. The germline CDR1 and CDR2 sequences are LNHNV and YYDKDF (reference sequence). The length of the CDR3 is 14 residues. V was shortened by 2 bases and J by 7 bases, with 11 bases between the two germline ends. CDR3 coding DNA: TGTGCCACCAGCAGAACTCAGAGGGTTGAAAAACTGTTTTTT. Its translation is CATSRTQRVEKLFF.

The chain uses TRBV6-4 and TRBJ2-1; 9 bases map to TRBD2. Germline-derived CDR1 and CDR2 are MRHNA and SNTAGT. The CDR3 consists of 16 residues. V trimming: 2 bases; J trimming: 0 bases; junction bases outside the gene matches: 2. The CDR3 reads CASSDQTSGSYNEQFF. DNA for the CDR3: TGTGCCAGCAGTGACCAGACTAGCGGCTCCTACAATGAGCAGTTCTTC.

The chain uses TRBV7-9 and TRBJ1-1; 11 positions match TRBD1. Germline-derived CDR1 and CDR2 are SEHNR and FQNEAQ (reference sequence). With 1 base clipped from V and 3 bases from J, the junction kept 4 bases outside the gene matches. The CDR3 sequence is 16 residues long. CDR3 bases: TGTGCCAGCAGCTTAGGAGGGACAGGGGGTTACACTGAAGCTTTCTTT. Translating gives CASSLGGTGGYTEAFF.